Listed below are T cell receptor beta chains from one sample, sequenced in a study of chemoradiotherapy in HPV16-positive cancers. Method: immunoSEQ multiplex PCR; TCRdb's copy keeps in-frame clones and lacks some. This table holds fewer than 15,000 clones, more than 75% found once. Material: blood, obtained from a patient who underwent chemoradiotherapy. The source is a human donor with HPV-associated anogenital cancer. The CDR3 runs from the conserved cysteine through the conserved F or W. Fields, in order: V gene, D gene, clone size, J gene, CDR3 DNA, CDR3 protein. A D gene is named only where the DNA matches it firmly. Some rows have no size entry. The others give once, few or many, or a class for an expanded clone.

>TRBV6-1|TRBD1|-|TRBJ1-5
TGTGCCAGCAGTGAAAGGGACAGAAGCAATCAGCCCCAGCATTTT
CASSERDRSNQPQHF
>TRBV5-1|TRBD1|-|TRBJ2-7
TGCGCCAGCAGCTTGGCCCTCGGGACAGGGGGCCACGAGCAGTACTTC
CASSLALGTGGHEQYF
>TRBV6-4|TRBD1|-|TRBJ1-2
TGTGCCAGCAGTGCCCGGACAGGGAGGAGTGGCTACACCTTC
CASSARTGRSGYTF
>TRBV19|TRBD1|-|TRBJ2-6
TGTGCCAGTAGTATCGGACAGGGGGAATCGGGGGCCAACGTCCTGACTTTC
CASSIGQGESGANVLTF
>TRBV29-1|TRBD1|-|TRBJ1-1
TGCAGCGTCGCGGGTGCGCCGGGACAGGGTATTCCTGAAGCTTTCTTT
CSVAGAPGQGIPEAFF
>TRBV29-1|-|-|TRBJ2-2
TGCAGCGTTGAATCCCAGGGATGGGGGCTGTTTTTT
CSVESQGWGLFF
>TRBV7-9|-|-|TRBJ1-2
TGTGCCAGCGGGCCGCTGGGCTACACCTTC
CASGPLGYTF
>TRBV12-5|-|-|TRBJ2-5
TGTGCTAGTGGCCCCAGGGGGGGGGCCTCGGAGACCCAGTACTTC
CASGPRGGASETQYF
>TRBV18|-|-|TRBJ2-4
TGTGCCAGCTCACCACCCTTCGTAGAGTTAGCCAAAAACATTCAGTACTTC
CASSPPFVELAKNIQYF
>TRBV6-1|-|few|TRBJ1-2
TGTGCCAGCAGTGTGACGGGGATCTATGGCTACACCTTC
CASSVTGIYGYTF
>TRBV18|-|-|TRBJ2-6
TGTGCCAGCTCACCACTCGGGACCCAGCCCTCTGGGGCCAACGTCCTGACTTTC
CASSPLGTQPSGANVLTF
>TRBV6-5|-|-|TRBJ1-2
TGTGCCAGCAGTTCTGAATCAGGGAGCCCGTCGGGCTACACCTTC
CASSSESGSPSGYTF
>TRBV21-1|-|-|TRBJ2-7
TGTGCCAGCAGCAAATCCCCGCCTTTGGACTCCTACGAGCAGTACTTC
CASSKSPPLDSYEQYF
>TRBV6-5|-|-|TRBJ2-1
TGTGCCAGCAGTTATACGGGGGTCTCCTACAATGAGCAGTTCTTC
CASSYTGVSYNEQFF
>TRBV29-1|-|-|TRBJ2-1
TGCAGCGTTGGCCAGAACAATGAGCAGTTCTTC
CSVGQNNEQFF
>TRBV6-5|-|-|TRBJ1-2
TGTGCCAGCAGTTACGCTACCGGGACAACACGGTCCTACACCTTC
CASSYATGTTRSYTF
>TRBV7-2|TRBD1|-|TRBJ1-6
TGTGCCAGCAGCTTTACGGGACAGGGGTCCTCACCCCTCCACTTT
CASSFTGQGSSPLHF
>TRBV11-2|-|-|TRBJ2-7
TGTGCCAGCAGCTTAGAGGCAGGGTTGAGCTACGAGCAGTACTTC
CASSLEAGLSYEQYF
>TRBV5-1|-|-|TRBJ1-2
TGCGCCAGCAGCGACTACGACAGCCCCCGATCAGACTATGGCTACACCTTC
CASSDYDSPRSDYGYTF
>TRBV4-2|TRBD2|-|TRBJ2-7
TGTGCCAGCAGCCAAGGCCGACTGGGGGGGAGCTCCTACGAGCAGTACTTC
CASSQGRLGGSSYEQYF
>TRBV29-1|-|-|TRBJ1-1
TGCAGCGTTGAGGGCTACCCCCTCCCTGAAGCTTTCTTT
CSVEGYPLPEAFF
>TRBV13|TRBD1|-|TRBJ2-5
TGTGCCAGCAGCCCGACGAAAGGGGGCAACCAAGAGACCCAGTACTTC
CASSPTKGGNQETQYF
>TRBV30|-|-|TRBJ1-1
TGTGCCTGGAGTGTCGTCGCCTCAGGGGCTGAAGCTTTCTTT
CAWSVVASGAEAFF